Below are 2 T cell receptor beta chains sequenced from a single sample in a study of blood T cell repertoires in COVID-19. The method was immunoSEQ multiplex PCR; TCRdb's version includes in-frame clones alone and lacks a portion of them. Seen here are 100,000 or so clones, 80% to 90% observed once, and the top ten hold roughly 32%. The sample taken for sequencing was peripheral blood. The source is a woman older than 75 with acute or convalescent COVID-19.

The chain is built from TRBV25-1 and TRBJ1-6; D might be TRBD1 (5 bases). CDR1 and CDR2 (germline): MGHDK, SYGVNS. The CDR3 extends over 13 amino acids. With 5 bases removed from V and 7 bases from J, the gap between germline ends came to 9 bases. The chain's CDR3 is CASSRGVNSPLHF. The CDR3 nucleotides are TGTGCCAGCAGTCGGGGGGTGAATTCACCCCTCCACTTT.

The V and J genes are TRBV7-8 and TRBJ2-7; 7 bases map to TRBD2. The CDR3 has 15 amino acids. Germline V CDR1 and CDR2: SGHVS, FQNEAQ. Unmatched junction bases numbered 7, after V lost 2 bases and J lost 3 bases. This chain's CDR3 is CASSLREGLDYEQYF. DNA for the CDR3: TGTGCCAGCAGCTTAAGGGAGGGCTTGGACTACGAGCAGTACTTC.